This entry lists 16 T cell receptor beta chains sequenced from one sample in a study of identical twins. Each CDR3 protein is one row after TCRdb ran MiXCR on the 5' RACE reads. The table shows about 260,000 distinct CDR3 sequences, with around 7% occurring only once. These same data were also listed under a study on yellow fever vaccine responses in identical twins.

Sequenced material: memory (CD45RO+) T cells sorted from blood. The source of these receptors is a woman aged 18 to 35 in good health.

The J gene is TRBJ2-3, the V gene TRBV28, with 9 bases lining up with TRBD1. This CDR3 contains 17 residues. CDR1 is MDHEN, CDR2 SYDVKM, per germline. The V and J ends lost 6 bases and 5 bases, in that order; junction bases with no gene match: 15. In DNA form, the CDR3 reads TGTGCCAGCAGCCCCGGAGGGGGACAGGGTTTTGGAGATACGCAGTATTTT. Amino acids: CASSPGGGQGFGDTQYF.

This clonotype was recorded many times. The rearrangement joins TRBV5-1 to TRBJ1-6; no clear D. This CDR3 is built from 20 residues. The germline gives CDR1 SGHRS, CDR2 YFSETQ. V shed 2 bases and J shed 1 base, with 22 bases lying between them. CDR3 nucleotide sequence: TGCGCCAGCAGCTTTACACCGATCCTGCCTGGAGGGTCCTATAATTCACCCCTCCACTTT. Protein sequence: CASSFTPILPGGSYNSPLHF.

In its sample, this clonotype was seen many times. The chain has TRBV11-1 and TRBJ2-3; 8 bases are a match to TRBD1. The germline V gene has CDR1 SGHAT and CDR2 FQDESV (reference sequence). The junction had 14 bases not matched to a gene; V was cut back by 4 bases and J by 2 bases. The CDR3 contains 18 residues. CDR3 in DNA: TGTGCCAGCAGCTCCGGTGGGAGGACAGGGATAGACACAGATACGCAGTATTTT. Translated: CASSSGGRTGIDTDTQYF.

This clonotype was recorded at least ten times. The chain employs TRBV12-3 or TRBV12-4 and TRBJ2-3, with TRBD2 as a possible D gene (6 bases). The CDR3 covers 14 residues. V shed 3 bases and J shed 0 bases, with 7 bases lying between them. The CDR3 protein is CASSFRGSTDTQYF. CDR3 coding DNA: TGTGCCAGCAGTTTTCGGGGGAGCACAGATACGCAGTATTTT.

This clonotype was seen a handful of times. The genes are TRBV5-6 and TRBJ1-5; no firm D call. The CDR3 consists of 14 residues. Trimming removed 0 bases at V and 7 bases at J, with 11 bases between. From germline, CDR1 is SGHDT and CDR2 YYEEEE. The CDR3, as DNA: TGTGCCAGCAGCTTGGCCGCAAGAGGGCAGCCCCAGCATTTT. Translated: CASSLAARGQPQHF.

This clonotype showed up many times. The gene calls are TRBV12-3 or TRBV12-4 and TRBJ2-5, with D maybe TRBD1 (5 bases). Trimming removed 4 bases from V and 1 base from J, with 10 bases in between. This CDR3 contains 14 residues. The CDR3 sequence is CASSSVDSQETQYF. The CDR3 DNA follows: TGTGCCAGCAGTTCCGTCGACAGCCAAGAGACCCAGTACTTC.

CDR3 amino acids: CASRKTGGPVADTQYF. Written as DNA, the CDR3 is TGTGCCAGCAGAAAAACGGGAGGGCCAGTAGCGGATACGCAGTATTTT. V usage is TRBV28 and J usage is TRBJ2-3, with 8 bases lining up with TRBD2. After removal of 6 bases from V and 6 bases from J, the junction contained 14 bases not matched to a gene. Germline CDR1 reads MDHEN; CDR2 reads SYDVKM. The CDR3 covers 16 residues.

This clonotype was observed at least ten times. The rearrangement links TRBV9 to TRBJ2-6; D gene uncertain. The V gene's germline CDR1 is SGDLS and CDR2 YYNGEE. V lost 2 bases, J lost 0 bases, and 6 bases lay in between. The CDR3 spans 15 residues. The CDR3 DNA is TGTGCCAGCAGCGTTGTGGTCTCTGGGGCCAACGTCCTGACTTTC. It is translated as CASSVVVSGANVLTF.

In its sample, this clonotype was seen many times. This chain uses TRBV24-1 with TRBJ2-2; D possibly corresponds to TRBD1 (5 bases). The germline V gene encodes CDR1 KGHDR and CDR2 SFDVKD. Trimming pared 6 bases from V and 7 bases from J, leaving 17 bases between. CDR3 length equals 15 residues. CDR3 nucleotide sequence: TGTGCCACCAGTCTGGCAGGGTCCCTCGACGGGGAGCTGTTTTTT. Translated: CATSLAGSLDGELFF.

This clonotype was counted at least ten times. The rearrangement links TRBV7-6 to TRBJ2-5; D is unresolved. The CDR3 covers 11 residues. Between the trimmed V and J ends, which lost 4 bases and 5 bases, there was a span of 5 bases. Looked up from germline, CDR1 is SGHVS and CDR2 is FNYEAQ. CDR3 DNA: TGTGCCAGCAGCTCTTTTGAGACCCAGTACTTC. Protein sequence: CASSSFETQYF.

The chain has TRBV20-1 and TRBJ2-4; D remains ambiguous. Germline CDR1 reads DFQATT; CDR2 reads SNEGSKA (reference sequence). This CDR3 contains 10 residues. V was shortened by 6 bases and J by 12 bases, with 12 bases between the two germline ends. The CDR3: CSALISTQYF. Here the CDR3 DNA reads TGCAGTGCCTTAATTTCTACTCAGTACTTC.

Turning to this clonotype: A junction end diverges from the germline sequence, so it may reflect a read error. V gene TRBV6-5 combines with J gene TRBJ2-1, with 7 bases aligning to TRBD1. Per the germline V gene, CDR1 is MNHEY and CDR2 is SVGAGI. This CDR3 has 16 residues. The CDR3 sequence is CASGYSVTGFRNEQFF. CDR3 sequence (DNA): TGTGCCAGCGGTTACTCTGTGACAGGGTTTAGGAATGAGCAGTTCTTC.

This clonotype occurred many times. The chain recombines TRBV24-1 with TRBJ2-1, with D perhaps TRBD2 (6 bases). The CDR3 consists of 12 residues. Trimming removed 4 bases from V and 15 bases from J, with 15 bases in between. Looked up from germline, CDR1 is KGHDR and CDR2 is SFDVKD. The CDR3 loop is CATSDSIAAWFF. The CDR3, as DNA: TGTGCCACCAGTGACTCCATAGCGGCGTGGTTCTTC.

This clonotype has just a few counts. This rearrangement joins TRBV9 to TRBJ1-3; D may be TRBD1 (5 bases). The CDR3 is made up of 15 amino acids. Germline V gene lookup returns CDR1 SGDLS and CDR2 YYNGEE. With 3 bases removed from V and 2 bases from J, the gap between germline ends came to 12 bases. CDR3 nucleotides: TGTGCCAGCAGCGGGGTAGGGGTCACTGGAAACACCATATATTTT. Protein: CASSGVGVTGNTIYF.

This clonotype was observed a handful of times. This chain joins TRBV12-3 or TRBV12-4 and TRBJ2-1; 7 bases match TRBD1. The V gene end was trimmed by 7 bases and the J gene end by 4 bases; junction bases not matched to a gene: 10. The CDR3 has 15 amino acids. CDR3: CASNSPQGRYNEQFF. The CDR3 DNA follows: TGTGCCAGCAATTCCCCACAGGGGAGATACAATGAGCAGTTCTTC.

This clonotype was detected many times. This chain links TRBV29-1 with TRBJ1-4; D not resolved. CDR3 size: 12 residues. From germline, CDR1 is SQVTM and CDR2 ANQGSEA. The V end was cut by 4 bases, the J end by 7 bases, with 10 bases between. The CDR3 DNA follows: TGCAGCGTTGCCCTCGTGAGTGAAAAACTGTTTTTT. Its translation: CSVALVSEKLFF.